The T cell receptor beta chain under discussion was sequenced for a study of cytomegalovirus exposure and HLA in healthy donors (dated by TCRdb to 2015 to 2018). With regard to the full study: According to an earlier analysis of 587 of the donors, some 170 million T cells yielded 117 million unique TCR beta sequences and 276 Gb of sequence data. An earlier analysis of some 600 of the donors applied high-throughput TCR beta sequencing to assess whether each TCR beta V gene segment acted as functional or pseudogenic. Besides the first cohort of under 700 subjects, a separate validation cohort made up of some 110 different subjects was used. In a later genetic analysis, genome-wide SNP genotypes for about three fifths of the roughly 670 donors were used, and that subset was treated as a discovery cohort. Typing coverage varied by locus: roughly 629-630 donors for A, B, C, DRB1 and DQB1; around 560 for DQA1; around 570 for DPA1; around 450 for DPB1. The study used immunosequencing to profile the T cell repertoires of 600 to 850 subjects and linked those repertoires to cytomegalovirus serostatus. Donor age, sex, ethnicity and CMV serostatus were compiled alongside the repertoire data. Every discovery cohort repertoire had been produced on one sequencing platform. Both class I and class II loci were covered by HLA typing, at four-digit resolution. The study aimed to test whether signatures of past pathogen exposure could be identified by cataloging public T cell receptors. Among the roughly 370 genotyped donors, 81% belonged to the genetic ancestry cluster associated with self-reported Caucasian donors. A later analysis re-examined previously published TCR beta repertoires from just over 650 donors and added high-resolution HLA genotyping to investigate patterns of TCR occurrence. Rather than using new phenotypic data, the later analysis identified candidate immune exposures from TCR beta sequences and from how often those sequences occurred across donors. Roughly 5 DR-DQ haplotypes were handled as single units for association and clustering, since linkage in the cohort was strong. Among roughly 400 genotyped donors of the cohort, an average of roughly 240,000 unique TCR beta nucleotide sequences were sequenced per donor, 15% to 20% of them non-productive. Approximately 330 gigabases of sequencing data and around 90 million unique TCR sequences made up an early release that covered approximately 650 HLA-typed donors. To predict cytomegalovirus infection status, the study brought together high-throughput TCR immunosequencing, statistical association of individual TCRs with disease status, and machine learning.

The cohort was made up of 500 to 800 healthy bone marrow donors. All cohort members were sampled while nominally healthy, although unrecorded immune exposures were likely present. The donor tested CMV seropositive, placing the donor among the 289 seropositive members of the cohort. Each donor provided a peripheral blood sample, and peripheral blood mononuclear cells were used for TCR beta sequencing. Genomic DNA extraction from the blood cell samples was performed with the Qiagen DNeasy Blood Extraction Kit. On this clone: Its target antigen remains unknown. No qualities accompany the bases; no much larger clone lies one base away.

V ends up 1 base short and J 13 bases short, with an unmatched junction base count of 6. Looking up the germline V gene yields CDR1 SGHTA and CDR2 FQGNSA. From its cysteine to its phenylalanine, the CDR3 spans 13 amino acids. The DNA shown is the 39-base CDR3, in frame from base 1. Results and caveats for the whole study, not just this receptor: A further reported finding was that TCR beta sequences accurately predicted the HLA-A and HLA-B alleles for most subjects in the first cohort. The sequencing pipeline was judged likely to have produced a cluster of highly shared sequence variants as a technical artifact. Cytomegalovirus status was reported to be diagnosed by the classifier with high specificity and sensitivity in both the original and validation cohorts. Correlated functional status among segregating V segments might reflect linkage disequilibrium, but an unknown experimental factor could not be ruled out. In this cohort, only TCR beta chains were sequenced, and detectable features were limited by the absence of alpha or paired-chain data. Because some donors lacked HLA typing at each locus, the association tests relied only on the typed subset. In a later genetic analysis, fewer N-insertions in productive TCRs were reported among donors in an Asian-associated ancestry cluster than the approximately 670-donor mean. A few of the identified cytomegalovirus-associated TCR beta chains were confirmed in vitro to be specific for cytomegalovirus antigens. Most TCR sequences were observed very rarely across donors, whereas some public TCRs were present in many individuals. A later analysis found that most CMV-associated TCR beta chains appeared HLA-restricted, with HLA associations seemingly driven largely by CMV exposure. In a later analysis, TCR association rates were found to vary across HLA loci, with the most associated TCRs seen for DRB1 alleles and the fewest for HLA-C alleles. Because the 87-base-pair reads could not distinguish some IMGT-functional V segments, including TRBV6-2 and TRBV6-3, those segments were excluded. The study listed over 150 TCR beta chains as associated with cytomegalovirus. A later analysis reported that several top co-occurrence clusters appeared linked to parvovirus B19, influenza, CMV and Epstein-Barr virus. When HLA alleles, especially DR and DQ, strongly co-occurred, TCR associations were difficult to assign to individual alleles. Immune exposure information for the cohort was limited to CMV serostatus. According to the authors, the approach could potentially be generalized to other disease states and immunological phenotypes. A later analysis associated 16,951 TCR beta sequences with specific HLA alleles at a false discovery rate of 0.05. The earlier analysis of fewer than 750 of the donors excluded 15 to 20 rarely observed V segments, including chromosome 9 orphons, because counts were too low. An earlier analysis of approximately 540 of the donors showed that most TCR beta V segments appeared in productive rearrangements either about 87% or about 30% of the time, which broadly matched IMGT annotations. An association between a missense DCLRE1C variant and V-gene and J-gene trimming of TCR beta chains was found in a later genetic analysis and replicated in an independent cohort. The presence/absence analyses assumed that sequencing depth was roughly uniform across donors, and that assumption may not be true. In a later analysis, HLA-associated TCR beta chains were found to be more clonally expanded and to have lower generation probabilities than equally common non-associated chains.

Library method: the immunoSEQ multiplex PCR assay. For the multiplex PCR, a mixture combining 60 forward primers for TCR Vbeta segments and 13 reverse primers for TCR Jbeta segments was used. The CDR3 region of rearranged TCR beta genes was amplified from genomic DNA with a multiplex PCR assay. Amplified TCR beta libraries were sequenced as 87-base-pair reads on the Illumina HiSeq System. In the original analysis: In a later analysis, roughly 80 million unique TCR beta chains were counted across the 500 to 700 repertoires, and roughly 9.9 million of these chains were shared by at least two donors. Raw reads were error-corrected and collapsed into unique sequences with a nearest-neighbor algorithm that merged closely related sequences to remove PCR and sequencing errors. Alignment of CDR3 sequences to IMGT reference sequences was used to assign V, D and J gene segments. For a sequence to be retained, at least a six-nucleotide match to both a V gene segment and a J gene segment was required. A rearrangement counted as productive if the CDR3 had no stop codons and remained in frame with V and J, and every other rearrangement counted as non-productive. Following IMGT convention, CDR3 was defined as the stretch from the second conserved V-encoded cysteine to the conserved J-encoded phenylalanine. In an earlier analysis of some 550 of the donors, sequences lacking an unambiguous match to a single V gene segment were excluded. An earlier analysis of several hundred of the donors called V segments functional above 56.7% productive rearrangements and segregating when the between-donor standard deviation exceeded 5%. A statistical classification framework was built to diagnose cytomegalovirus status from the catalog of TCR beta chain sequences. A later analysis assigned V and J genes by comparing TCR nucleotide sequences with IMGT/GENE-DB human TR gene sequences. In a later analysis, CDR3 sequences and most-parsimonious VDJ recombination scenarios were assigned using the TCRdist pipeline. In a later analysis, each TCR beta chain was defined by its CDR3 amino acid sequence together with its V-gene family, and reads without a unique V-gene family were excluded. A later analysis removed 600 or so highly shared, low-generation-probability nucleotide sequences to deal with suspected cross-contamination and a sequencing artifact. In a later analysis, a clonal expansion index was calculated for each public chain from normalized within-repertoire ranks of inferred template counts. In a later analysis, generation probabilities were computed using a VDJ recombination model fitted to out-of-frame rearrangements, and the results were checked against IGoR. Hypergeometric tests were used in a later analysis to score TCR-TCR, TCR-HLA and TCR-CMV co-occurrence, with a repertoire-size bias correction applied to the TCR pairs. A later analysis estimated false discovery rates by permuting HLA or CMV assignments 20 times. A later analysis grouped co-occurring TCRs with DBSCAN, adding TCRdist sequence similarity when clustering within HLA-allele-positive subsets. Co-occurrence clustering excluded repertoires with fewer than 30,000 or more than 120,000 public chains, plus five with anomalous nucleotide sharing. Imported from immuneACCESS, the table was reduced by TCRdb to in-frame sequences with V and J called. These copies leave out some clones; in studies compared against another copy, an unresolved V gene accounts for under half, and the cause of the remainder is not known. V, J and clone size reflect that table, while D and trimming were determined from the DNA. This sample is represented by around 150,000 clones; more than 70% of them were singletons. The ten largest clonotypes hold less than 9.5% of the sample.

The receptor comes from a woman in her thirties or forties in good health and CMV-seropositive. Material for sequencing was PBMCs. The sequence joins TRBV7-2 to TRBJ2-5, and 10 junction bases match TRBD2. The DNA sequence is given as TGTGCCAGCAGCTTAGATAGTAGACTAGCGGGGTACTTC. This gives the protein CASSLDSRLAGYF.